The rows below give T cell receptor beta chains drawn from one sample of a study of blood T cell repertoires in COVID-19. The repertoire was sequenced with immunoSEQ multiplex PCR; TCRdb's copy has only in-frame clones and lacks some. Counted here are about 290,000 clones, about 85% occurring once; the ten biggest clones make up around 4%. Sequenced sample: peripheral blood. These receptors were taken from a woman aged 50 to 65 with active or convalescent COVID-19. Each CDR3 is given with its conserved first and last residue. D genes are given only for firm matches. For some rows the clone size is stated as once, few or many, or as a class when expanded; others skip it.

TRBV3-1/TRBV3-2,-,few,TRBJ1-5,TGTGCCAGCAGCACGCTGAGAGGGCAGCCCCAGCATTTT,CASSTLRGQPQHF
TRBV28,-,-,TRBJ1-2,TGTGCCAGCAGTGAGGCCCCCGGGAACTATGGCTACACCTTC,CASSEAPGNYGYTF
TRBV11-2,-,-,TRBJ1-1,TGTGCCAGCAGCTTAGTAAGGAGGCCTGAAGCTTTCTTT,CASSLVRRPEAFF
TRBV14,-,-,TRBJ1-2,TGTGCCAGCAGCCCCCGACTGGGGGCAAGGAACTATGGCTACACCTTC,CASSPRLGARNYGYTF
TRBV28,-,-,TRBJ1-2,TGTGCCAGCAGCCCGAACGGGGGGATCTGGGTGGGCGGCTACACCTTC,CASSPNGGIWVGGYTF
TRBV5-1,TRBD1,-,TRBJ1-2,TGCGCCAGCAGCCTGAGGACAGGGGAAGGCTATGGCTACACCTTC,CASSLRTGEGYGYTF
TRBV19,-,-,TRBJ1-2,TGTGCCAGTACAAAACAGGGTTTCGACTATGGCTACACCTTC,CASTKQGFDYGYTF
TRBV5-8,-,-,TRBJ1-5,TGTGCCAGCAGCTTGTCGGTCAGCGCCTTGTGGAATCAGCCCCAGCATTTT,CASSLSVSALWNQPQHF
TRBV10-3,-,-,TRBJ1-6,TGTGCCATCAGTGCCCCAGGGGCACCCCTCCACTTT,CAISAPGAPLHF
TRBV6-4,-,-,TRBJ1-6,TGTGCCAGCAGTGACCTGGTCGGGTCACCCCTCCACTTT,CASSDLVGSPLHF
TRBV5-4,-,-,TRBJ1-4,TGTGCCAGCAGCTTGTGGCCTAATGAAAAACTGTTTTTT,CASSLWPNEKLFF
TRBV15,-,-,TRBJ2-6,TGTGCCACCTCGACAGCTCGGGCCAACGTCCTGACTTTC,CATSTARANVLTF
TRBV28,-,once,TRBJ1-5,TGTGCCAGCAGGCAGTATCTCGATCAGCCCCAGCATTTT,CASRQYLDQPQHF
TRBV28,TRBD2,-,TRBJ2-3,TGTGCCAGCAGTTCTCCCGGGACTACACCCACAGATACGCAGTATTTT,CASSSPGTTPTDTQYF
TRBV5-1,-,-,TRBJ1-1,TGCGCCAGCCGGGTTCCGAACCAGCCAGCCACTGAAGCTTTCTTT,CASRVPNQPATEAFF
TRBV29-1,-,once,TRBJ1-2,TGCAGCGTTGTAGCCCTTTATGGCTACACCTTC,CSVVALYGYTF
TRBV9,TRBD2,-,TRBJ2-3,TGTGCCAGCAGCGTAGGGACTAGCGGGAGCACAGATACGCAGTATTTT,CASSVGTSGSTDTQYF
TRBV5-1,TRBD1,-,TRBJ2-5,TGCGCCAGCAGCAACAGGGGGCAAGAGACCCAGTACTTC,CASSNRGQETQYF
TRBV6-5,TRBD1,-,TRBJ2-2,TGTGCCAGCAGTTATCGACAGGGGGCTTCCGGGGAGCTGTTTTTT,CASSYRQGASGELFF
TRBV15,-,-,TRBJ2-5,TGTGCCACCAGCAGAGATACTGGTCGGTTGAAGACCCAGTACTTC,CATSRDTGRLKTQYF
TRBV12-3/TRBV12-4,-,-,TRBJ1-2,TGTGCCAGCAGTTTAGCCTGGCTTGGCTACACCTTC,CASSLAWLGYTF
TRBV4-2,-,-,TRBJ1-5,TGTGCCAGCAGCCAAGACTGGTGGCAGGGGAGGGGGAATAGCAATCAGCCCCAGCATTTT,CASSQDWWQGRGNSNQPQHF
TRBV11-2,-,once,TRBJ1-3,TGTGCCAGCAGCTCGCTTCGGGCTGGAAACACCATATATTTT,CASSSLRAGNTIYF
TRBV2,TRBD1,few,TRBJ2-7,TGTGCCAGCACCCATGACAGGGGTGGGTACGAGCAGTACTTC,CASTHDRGGYEQYF
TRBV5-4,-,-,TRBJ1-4,TGTGCCAGCAGCTTGGAGACAGGAAAACTGTTTTTT,CASSLETGKLFF
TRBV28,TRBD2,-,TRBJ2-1,TGTGCCAGCAGTTTACGGCTAGCGGGAGGATCCAATGAGCAGTTCTTC,CASSLRLAGGSNEQFF
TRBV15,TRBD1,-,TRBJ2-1,TGTGCCACCAGCAGAGGGACAGGGGGCTACAATGAGCAGTTCTTC,CATSRGTGGYNEQFF
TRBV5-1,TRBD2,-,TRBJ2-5,TGCGCCAGCACTCAGACTAGCGGGATAGAGACCCAGTACTTC,CASTQTSGIETQYF
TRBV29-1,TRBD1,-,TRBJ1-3,TGCAGCGTTGAAGTGAACAGGGGCGGAAACACCATATATTTT,CSVEVNRGGNTIYF
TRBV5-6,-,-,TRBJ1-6,TGTGCCAGCAGCAGAACAGGGAACAATTCACCCCTCCACTTT,CASSRTGNNSPLHF
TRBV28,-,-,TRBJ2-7,TGTGCCAGCAGTGCTAACTACGGGAGATTCAACGAGCAGTACTTC,CASSANYGRFNEQYF
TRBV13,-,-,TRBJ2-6,TGTGCCAGCAGCGCACTCGGGAGAGCCAACGTCCTGACTTTC,CASSALGRANVLTF
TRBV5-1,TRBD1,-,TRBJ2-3,TGCGCCAGCAGCAGGGACAGGTGGCCAGATACGCAGTATTTT,CASSRDRWPDTQYF
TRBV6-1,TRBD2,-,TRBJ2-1,TGTGCCAGCAGTGCCCCAGCGGGAAGCTCCTACAATGAGCAGTTCTTC,CASSAPAGSSYNEQFF
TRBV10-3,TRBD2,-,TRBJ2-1,TGTGCCATCAGTGAGTCTTCGGGACTAGCGGGAGGCCGCGGCAATGAGCAGTTCTTC,CAISESSGLAGGRGNEQFF
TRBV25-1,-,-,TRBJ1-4,TGTGCCAGCAGTGTACCGGGTGAAAAACTGTTTTTT,CASSVPGEKLFF
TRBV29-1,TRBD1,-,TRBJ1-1,TGCAGCGTTGGTGGACAGGCGGTGTGGGGGAACACTGAAGCTTTCTTT,CSVGGQAVWGNTEAFF
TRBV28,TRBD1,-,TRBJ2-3,TGTGCCAGCAGTTCCCCAGGGGGCTTGGGCACAGATACGCAGTATTTT,CASSSPGGLGTDTQYF
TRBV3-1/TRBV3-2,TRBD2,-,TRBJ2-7,TGTGCCAGCAGCCCCGTACTAGCGGGAGGGCCCTACGAGCAGTACTTC,CASSPVLAGGPYEQYF
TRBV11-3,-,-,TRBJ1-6,TGTGCCAGCAGCTTTTCGGGACTCCCATATAGCCCTTCTAATTCACCCCTCCACTTT,CASSFSGLPYSPSNSPLHF
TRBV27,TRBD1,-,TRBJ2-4,TGTGCCAGCAGTTTATACCAGGGGGCGTCGAACATTCAGTACTTC,CASSLYQGASNIQYF
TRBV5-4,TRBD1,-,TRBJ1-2,TGTGCCAGCAGCTCCCGACAGGGGAACTATGGCTACACCTTC,CASSSRQGNYGYTF
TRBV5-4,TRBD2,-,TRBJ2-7,TGTGCCAGCAGCCCCTTGGCAGCGGGAGGGCCGCAGAGCGAGCAGTACTTC,CASSPLAAGGPQSEQYF
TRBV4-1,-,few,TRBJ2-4,TGCGCCAGCAGCCATGCTCCCGGGAACGCCAAAAACATTCAGTACTTC,CASSHAPGNAKNIQYF
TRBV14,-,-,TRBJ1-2,TGTGCCAGCAGCCAAGCCCAGGGGTCTAACTATGGCTACACCTTC,CASSQAQGSNYGYTF
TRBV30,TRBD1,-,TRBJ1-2,TGTGCCTGGACCTCGGACAGGGCATGGGGCTACACCTTC,CAWTSDRAWGYTF
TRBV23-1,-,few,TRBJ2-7,TGCGCCAGCAGCCCTCCGGGACATAAGGGCACGCCGAGAACCTACGAGCAGTACTTC,CASSPPGHKGTPRTYEQYF
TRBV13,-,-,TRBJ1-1,TGTGCCAGCAGCTTACTGTCGGCAGGGACTGAAGCTTTCTTT,CASSLLSAGTEAFF
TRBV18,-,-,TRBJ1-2,TGTGCCAGCTCTACAGGAGCCTATGGCTACACCTTC,CASSTGAYGYTF
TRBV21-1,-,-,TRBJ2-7,TGTGCCAGCACCCTCCCGACGGGGGGGAACTACGAGCAGTACTTC,CASTLPTGGNYEQYF
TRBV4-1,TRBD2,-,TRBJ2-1,TGCGCCAGCAGCCTAATACGGGAGGGACTAGCCTCCTACAATGAGCAGTTCTTC,CASSLIREGLASYNEQFF
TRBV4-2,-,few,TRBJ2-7,TGTGCCAGCAGCCTAAGGCCTTCCGGGACTGTGGGCTACGAGCAGTACTTC,CASSLRPSGTVGYEQYF
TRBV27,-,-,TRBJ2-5,TGTGCCAGCAGTTTATCGCCCCTATCCGGTCAAGAGACCCAGTACTTC,CASSLSPLSGQETQYF
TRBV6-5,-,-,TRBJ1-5,TGTGCCAGCAGAGGAGGGGCCTATCAGCCCCAGCATTTT,CASRGGAYQPQHF
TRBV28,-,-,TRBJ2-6,TGTGCCAGCAGTACAGGGACTGGGGCCAACGTCCTGACTTTC,CASSTGTGANVLTF
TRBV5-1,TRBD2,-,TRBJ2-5,TGCGCCAGCAGCTTGGAAACTCGGTTAGCGGGAGGAGAGGAGACCCAGTACTTC,CASSLETRLAGGEETQYF
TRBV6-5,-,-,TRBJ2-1,TGTGCCAGCAGTTACGGACAGAACAATGAGCAGTTCTTC,CASSYGQNNEQFF
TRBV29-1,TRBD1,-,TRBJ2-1,TGCAGCGCCCGGGACAGGGACAATGAGCAGTTCTTC,CSARDRDNEQFF
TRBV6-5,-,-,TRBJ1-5,TGTGCCAGCAGGTACGGACATCAAGGGGGCAATCAGCCCCAGCATTTT,CASRYGHQGGNQPQHF
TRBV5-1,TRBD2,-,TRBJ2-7,TGCGCCAGTGCTGGGGGACTAGCGGGAGAGGGCGAGCAGTACTTC,CASAGGLAGEGEQYF